These T cell receptor beta chains were read from a single sample in a study of a mutant IDH1 vaccine in newly diagnosed glioma. Libraries were prepared by immunoSEQ multiplex PCR; TCRdb keeps only in-frame clonotypes and omits some of them. The sample gives tens of thousands of clones, around 80% of which show up once; approximately 19% is in the top ten. The starting material was PBMCs, obtained from a glioma patient treated with radiotherapy, temozolomide or both. Receptor source: a man younger than 35 with glioma. Both conserved end residues are part of each CDR3. D genes are given only for firm matches. Rows may omit the clone size; those that give it use once, few, many or a size class.

clone_size: .
j_call: TRBJ1-5
v_call: TRBV27
d_call: TRBD1
cdr3_aa: CASRRTGNSNQPQHF
cdr3_nt: TGTGCCAGCCGCCGGACAGGCAATAGCAATCAGCCCCAGCATTTT

clone_size: .
j_call: TRBJ2-2
v_call: TRBV7-3
d_call: .
cdr3_aa: CASSLFAANTGELFF
cdr3_nt: TGTGCCAGCAGCTTATTCGCCGCAAACACCGGGGAGCTGTTTTTT

clone_size: .
j_call: TRBJ2-7
v_call: TRBV2
d_call: .
cdr3_aa: CASSDRQPYEQYF
cdr3_nt: TGTGCCAGCAGTGACCGGCAGCCGTACGAGCAGTACTTC

clone_size: .
j_call: TRBJ1-1
v_call: TRBV7-2
d_call: .
cdr3_aa: CASSLARQGNTEAFF
cdr3_nt: TGTGCCAGCAGCTTAGCGCGGCAGGGGAACACTGAAGCTTTCTTT

clone_size: .
j_call: TRBJ1-2
v_call: TRBV19
d_call: .
cdr3_aa: CASSIATFRGYTF
cdr3_nt: TGTGCCAGTAGTATAGCGACTTTCCGTGGCTACACCTTC

clone_size: .
j_call: TRBJ1-4
v_call: TRBV30
d_call: .
cdr3_aa: CAWKPRTLSKEKLFF
cdr3_nt: TGTGCCTGGAAACCCCGGACACTAAGCAAAGAAAAACTGTTTTTT

clone_size: .
j_call: TRBJ2-3
v_call: TRBV10-3
d_call: .
cdr3_aa: CAISDMTGRRTDTQYF
cdr3_nt: TGTGCCATCAGTGATATGACAGGACGACGCACAGATACGCAGTATTTT

clone_size: .
j_call: TRBJ2-2
v_call: TRBV5-1
d_call: TRBD2
cdr3_aa: CASSIGTSRAGELFF
cdr3_nt: TGCGCCAGCAGCATCGGGACTAGCAGGGCCGGGGAGCTGTTTTTT

clone_size: .
j_call: TRBJ1-2
v_call: TRBV9
d_call: TRBD1
cdr3_aa: CASSVGGGAYGYTF
cdr3_nt: TGTGCCAGCAGCGTAGGAGGGGGCGCCTACGGCTACACCTTC

clone_size: once
j_call: TRBJ1-2
v_call: TRBV7-9
d_call: .
cdr3_aa: CASSRAPGHGYTF
cdr3_nt: TGTGCCAGCAGCCGGGCCCCAGGCCATGGCTACACCTTC

clone_size: .
j_call: TRBJ1-1
v_call: TRBV15
d_call: TRBD1
cdr3_aa: CATSRDQGQGRTEAFF
cdr3_nt: TGTGCCACCAGCAGAGATCAGGGACAGGGCCGGACTGAAGCTTTCTTT

clone_size: .
j_call: TRBJ1-4
v_call: TRBV7-8
d_call: .
cdr3_aa: CASSEGRLWGGEKLFF
cdr3_nt: TGTGCCAGCAGCGAGGGCAGATTGTGGGGAGGTGAAAAACTGTTTTTT

clone_size: .
j_call: TRBJ2-6
v_call: TRBV9
d_call: .
cdr3_aa: CASSPWSPSPGANVLTF
cdr3_nt: TGTGCCAGCAGCCCCTGGAGTCCATCCCCTGGGGCCAACGTCCTGACTTTC

clone_size: .
j_call: TRBJ1-1
v_call: TRBV7-9
d_call: TRBD1
cdr3_aa: CASSFGQGAGETEAFF
cdr3_nt: TGTGCCAGCAGCTTTGGTCAGGGGGCCGGGGAGACTGAAGCTTTCTTT

clone_size: .
j_call: TRBJ2-7
v_call: TRBV30
d_call: TRBD1
cdr3_aa: CAWAQGWEEYEQYF
cdr3_nt: TGTGCCTGGGCACAGGGGTGGGAAGAATACGAGCAGTACTTC

clone_size: .
j_call: TRBJ2-3
v_call: TRBV7-2
d_call: .
cdr3_aa: CASSLARGPGDTQYF
cdr3_nt: TGTGCCAGCAGCTTAGCGCGGGGCCCAGGAGATACGCAGTATTTT